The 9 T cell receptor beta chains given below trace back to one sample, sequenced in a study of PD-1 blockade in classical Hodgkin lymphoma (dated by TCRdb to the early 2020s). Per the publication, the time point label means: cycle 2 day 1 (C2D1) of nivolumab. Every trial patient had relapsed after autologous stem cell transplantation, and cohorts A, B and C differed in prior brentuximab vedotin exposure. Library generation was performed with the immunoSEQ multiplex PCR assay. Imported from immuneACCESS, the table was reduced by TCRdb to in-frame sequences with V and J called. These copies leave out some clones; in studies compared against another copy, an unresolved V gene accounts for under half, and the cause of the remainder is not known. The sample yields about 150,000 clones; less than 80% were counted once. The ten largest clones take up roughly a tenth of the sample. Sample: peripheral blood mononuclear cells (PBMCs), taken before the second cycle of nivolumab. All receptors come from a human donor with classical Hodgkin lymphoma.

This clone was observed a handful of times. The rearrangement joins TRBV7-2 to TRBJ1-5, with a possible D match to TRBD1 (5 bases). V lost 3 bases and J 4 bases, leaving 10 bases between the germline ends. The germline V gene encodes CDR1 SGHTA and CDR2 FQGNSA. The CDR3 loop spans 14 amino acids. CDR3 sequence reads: CASSFFAGNQPQHF. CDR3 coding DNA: TGTGCCAGCAGCTTTTTCGCAGGGAATCAGCCCCAGCATTTT. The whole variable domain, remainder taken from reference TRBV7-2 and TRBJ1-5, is GAGVSQSPSNKVTEKGKDVELRCDPISGHTALYWYRQSLGQGLEFLIYFQGNSAPDKSGLPSDRFSAERTGGSVSTLTIQRTQQEDSAVYLCASSFFAGNQPQHFGDGTRLSIL.

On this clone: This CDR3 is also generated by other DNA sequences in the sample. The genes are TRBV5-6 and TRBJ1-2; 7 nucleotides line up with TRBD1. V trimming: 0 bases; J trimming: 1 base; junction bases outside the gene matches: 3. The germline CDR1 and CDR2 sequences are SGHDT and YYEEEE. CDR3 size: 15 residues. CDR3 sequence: CASSLGQGGNYGYTF. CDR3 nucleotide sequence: TGTGCCAGCAGCTTGGGTCAGGGGGGTAACTATGGCTACACCTTC. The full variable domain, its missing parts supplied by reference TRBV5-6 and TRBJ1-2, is DAGVTQSPTHLIKTRGQQVTLRCSPKSGHDTVSWYQQALGQGPQFIFQYYEEEERQRGNFPDRFSGHQFPNYSSELNVNALLLGDSALYLCASSLGQGGNYGYTFGSGTRLTVV.

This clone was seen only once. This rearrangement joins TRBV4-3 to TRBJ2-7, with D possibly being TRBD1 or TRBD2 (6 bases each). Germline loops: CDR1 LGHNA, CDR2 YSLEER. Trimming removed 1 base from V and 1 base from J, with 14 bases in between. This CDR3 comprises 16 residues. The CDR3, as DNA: TGCGCCAGCAGCCAAGGTACAATAGGGGGGTCCTACGAGCAGTACTTC. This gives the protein CASSQGTIGGSYEQYF.

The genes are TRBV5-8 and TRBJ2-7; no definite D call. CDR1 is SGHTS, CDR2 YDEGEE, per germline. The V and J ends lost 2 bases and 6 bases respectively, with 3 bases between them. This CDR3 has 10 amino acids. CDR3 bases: TGTGCCAGCAGCTTACGCGAGCAGTACTTC. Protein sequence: CASSLREQYF.

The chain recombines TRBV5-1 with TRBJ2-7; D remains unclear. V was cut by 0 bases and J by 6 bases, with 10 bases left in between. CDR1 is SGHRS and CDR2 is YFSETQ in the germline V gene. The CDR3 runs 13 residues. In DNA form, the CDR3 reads TGCGCCAGCAGCTTGGAGCTGAAGTCCGAGCAGTACTTC. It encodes CASSLELKSEQYF.

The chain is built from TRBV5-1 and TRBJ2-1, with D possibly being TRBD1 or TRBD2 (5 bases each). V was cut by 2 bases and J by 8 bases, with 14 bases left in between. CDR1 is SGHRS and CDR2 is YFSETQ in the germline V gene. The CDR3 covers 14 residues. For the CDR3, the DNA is TGCGCCAGCAGCTTCGGGACCCCTGGGGATGAGCAGTTCTTC. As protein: CASSFGTPGDEQFF. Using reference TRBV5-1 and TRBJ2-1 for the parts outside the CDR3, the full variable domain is KAGVTQTPRYLIKTRGQQVTLSCSPISGHRSVSWYQQTPGQGLQFLFEYFSETQRNKGNFPGRFSGRQFSNSRSEMNVSTLELGDSALYLCASSFGTPGDEQFFGPGTRLTVL.

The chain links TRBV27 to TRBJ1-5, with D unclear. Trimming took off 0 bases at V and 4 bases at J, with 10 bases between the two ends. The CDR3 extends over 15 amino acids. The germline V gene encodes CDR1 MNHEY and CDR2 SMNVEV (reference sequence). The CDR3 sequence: CASSLSWGRNQPQHF. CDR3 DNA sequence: TGTGCCAGCAGTTTATCGTGGGGTAGGAATCAGCCCCAGCATTTT.

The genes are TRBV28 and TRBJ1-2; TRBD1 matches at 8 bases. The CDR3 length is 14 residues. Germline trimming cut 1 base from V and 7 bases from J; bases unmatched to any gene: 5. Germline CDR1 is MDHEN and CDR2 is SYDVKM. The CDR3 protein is CASSLYQGAVGYTF. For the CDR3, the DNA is TGTGCCAGCAGTTTATATCAGGGGGCGGTTGGCTACACCTTC.

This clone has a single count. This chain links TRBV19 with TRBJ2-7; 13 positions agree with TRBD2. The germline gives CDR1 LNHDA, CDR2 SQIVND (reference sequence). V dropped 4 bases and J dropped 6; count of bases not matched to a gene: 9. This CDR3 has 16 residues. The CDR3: CASSRDQTSGRSEQYF. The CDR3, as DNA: TGTGCCAGTAGTAGGGATCAGACTAGCGGGAGGAGCGAGCAGTACTTC.